This T cell receptor (beta chain) was captured by sequencing in a study of shared clonotypes between healthy human individuals. General study findings and limits: Some naive CD4 clonotypes, around 4.7%, turned up in common across several donors. Naive subsets generally exceeded memory subsets in estimated richness.

For this clone: Its antigen remains unidentified.

In the naive CD8 group, cells lacked CD45RO and were positively selected for CCR7, so terminally differentiated effector memory CD45RA+ cells were left out. The germline V gene has CDR1 MDHEN and CDR2 SYDVKM. The V and J ends lost 2 bases and 9 bases, in that order; junction bases with no gene match: 8. The CDR3 length is 15 residues. The repertoire was sequenced with immunoSEQ multiplex PCR; TCRdb's copy has only in-frame clones and lacks some. The sample has about 820,000 clones; roughly 92% are singletons. The J gene is TRBJ2-4, the V gene TRBV28; 9 nucleotides line up with TRBD2. The sequence was collected from a man aged 30 to 39 in good health. Sequenced input: naive CD8+ T cells sorted from blood. CDR3 loop: CASSLETSGRVIQYF. The CDR3 region has the DNA TGTGCCAGCAGTTTAGAGACTAGCGGTAGGGTCATTCAGTACTTC.